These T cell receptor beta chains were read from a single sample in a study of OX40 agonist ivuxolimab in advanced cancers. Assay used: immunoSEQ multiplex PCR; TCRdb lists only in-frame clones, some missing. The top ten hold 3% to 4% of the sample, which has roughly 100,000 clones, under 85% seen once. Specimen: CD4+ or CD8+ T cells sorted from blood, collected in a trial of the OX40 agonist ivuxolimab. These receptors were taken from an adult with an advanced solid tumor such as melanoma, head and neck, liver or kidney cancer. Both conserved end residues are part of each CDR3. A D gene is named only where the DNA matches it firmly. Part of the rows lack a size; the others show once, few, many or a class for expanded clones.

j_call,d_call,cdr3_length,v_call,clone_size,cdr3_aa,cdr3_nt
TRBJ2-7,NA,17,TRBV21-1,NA,CASSKGGLCGNSSEQYF,TGTGCCAGCAGCAAAGGGGGGCTTTGCGGGAATTCCTCCGAGCAGTACTTC
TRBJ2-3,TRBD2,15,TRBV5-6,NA,CASSLGGTSVYTQYF,TGTGCCAGCAGCTTGGGAGGGACTAGTGTATATACGCAGTATTTT
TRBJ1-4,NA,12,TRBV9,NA,CASSAGRGKLFF,TGTGCCAGCAGCGCGGGAAGGGGAAAACTGTTTTTT
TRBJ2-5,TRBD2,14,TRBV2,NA,CASVVQAGLETQYF,TGTGCCAGCGTCGTCCAAGCGGGACTGGAGACCCAGTACTTC
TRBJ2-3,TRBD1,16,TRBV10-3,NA,CAISPGQGGGMDTQYF,TGTGCCATCAGCCCTGGACAGGGGGGTGGTATGGATACGCAGTATTTT
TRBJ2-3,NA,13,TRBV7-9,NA,CASSIGTVDTQYF,TGTGCCAGCAGCATCGGGACTGTGGATACGCAGTATTTT
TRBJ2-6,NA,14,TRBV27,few,CASSLSAGANVLTF,TGTGCCAGCAGTTTATCAGCTGGGGCCAACGTCCTGACTTTC
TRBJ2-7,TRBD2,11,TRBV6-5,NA,CASHGGEEQYF,TGTGCCAGCCACGGGGGGGAGGAGCAGTACTTC
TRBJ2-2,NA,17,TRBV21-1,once,CASRIAKLTGLTGELFF,TGTGCCAGCAGAATTGCTAAGCTAACAGGCTTGACCGGGGAGCTGTTTTTT
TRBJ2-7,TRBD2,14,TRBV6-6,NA,CAPGARLAFYEQYF,TGTGCCCCCGGAGCGAGACTAGCTTTTTACGAGCAGTACTTC
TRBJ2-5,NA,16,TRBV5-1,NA,CASSLERGDYLETQYF,TGCGCCAGTAGCTTGGAGAGGGGGGACTACCTAGAGACCCAGTACTTC
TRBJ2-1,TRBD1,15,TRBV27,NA,CASSFSPQGNNEQFF,TGTGCCAGCAGTTTTTCCCCACAGGGGAATAATGAGCAGTTCTTC
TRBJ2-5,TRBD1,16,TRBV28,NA,CASSTRTGFGGETQYF,TGTGCCAGCAGCACGCGGACAGGGTTTGGGGGAGAGACCCAGTACTTC
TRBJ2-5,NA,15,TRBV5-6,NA,CASNTPHGEQETQYF,TGTGCCAGCAACACTCCTCATGGGGAACAAGAGACCCAGTACTTC
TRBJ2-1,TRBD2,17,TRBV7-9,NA,CASSWAGGGSSYNEQFF,TGTGCCAGCAGCTGGGCGGGCGGGGGGAGCTCCTACAATGAGCAGTTCTTC
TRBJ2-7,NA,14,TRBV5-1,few,CASSNRGGSYEQYF,TGCGCCAGCAGCAATCGAGGGGGGTCCTACGAGCAGTACTTC
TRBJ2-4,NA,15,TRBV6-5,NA,CASSYSGGPKNIQYF,TGTGCCAGCAGTTACTCTGGGGGCCCCAAAAACATTCAGTACTTC
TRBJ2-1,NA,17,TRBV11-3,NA,CASSLDHEGQGVNEQFF,TGTGCCAGCAGCTTAGATCACGAGGGACAAGGGGTCAATGAGCAGTTCTTC
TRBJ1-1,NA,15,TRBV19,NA,CASSIDRKISTEAFF,TGTGCCAGTAGTATAGATCGGAAGATTTCCACTGAAGCTTTCTTT
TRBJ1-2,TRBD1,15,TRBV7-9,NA,CASSLVSTGHYGYTF,TGTGCCAGCAGCTTAGTTTCGACAGGGCACTATGGCTACACCTTC
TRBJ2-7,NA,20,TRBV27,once,CASMEVIYPRNRAISYEQYF,TGTGCCAGCATGGAGGTCATATACCCCAGAAACAGGGCGATCTCCTACGAGCAGTACTTC